Below, 19 T cell receptor beta chains from the same sample are listed, as sequenced in a study of blood T cells in healthy people across ages. With a J-beta primer mix and a sample-barcoded 5' primer, a second PCR ran 7 to 11 cycles. TCRdb independently ran MiXCR on the 5' RACE reads; one entry per CDR3 protein. The data hold around 500,000 distinct CDR3 sequences, with roughly a quarter observed a single time. A further study also used this sample, focusing on T cells of mothers and their children.

The sample taken for sequencing was blood. These receptors were collected from a boy between 2 and 10 years old in good health.

The V call is TRBV18, the J call TRBJ1-2; D might be TRBD1 (5 bases). Per the germline V gene, CDR1 is KGHSH and CDR2 is LQKENI. The CDR3 is 15 amino acids. V lost 3 bases and J 0 bases, leaving 11 bases between the germline ends. In nucleotides, the CDR3 is TGTGCCAGCTCACCCTGGACACCATCTAACTATGGCTACACCTTC. As protein: CASSPWTPSNYGYTF. Supplemented by reference TRBV18 and TRBJ1-2, the full variable domain reads NAGVMQNPRHLVRRRGQEARLRCSPMKGHSHVYWYRQLPEEGLKFMVYLQKENIIDESGMPKERFSAEFPKEGPSILRIQQVVRGDSAAYFCASSPWTPSNYGYTFGSGTRLTVV.

The chain employs TRBV10-3 and TRBJ2-5, with D unclear. Germline-derived CDR1 and CDR2 are ENHRY and SYGVKD. Trimming left V 2 bases short and J 3 bases short, with 7 bases between. The CDR3 consists of 13 residues. CDR3 amino acids: CAISEVPEETQYF. Here the CDR3 DNA reads TGTGCCATCAGTGAGGTCCCAGAAGAGACCCAGTACTTC.

The chain links TRBV28 to TRBJ2-5; 7 nucleotides align to TRBD1. With 5 bases clipped from V and 2 bases from J, the junction kept 14 bases outside the gene matches. The CDR3 consists of 17 residues. Germline V gives CDR1 MDHEN, CDR2 SYDVKM. CDR3 residues: CASSLPRLGRGQETQYF. In DNA form, the CDR3 reads TGTGCCAGCAGTCTCCCTCGGCTGGGCAGGGGGCAAGAGACCCAGTACTTC.

This clonotype was observed a single time. The chain couples TRBV4-3 to TRBJ1-2; TRBD1 aligns across 8 bases. The CDR3 contains 14 residues. V lost 5 bases and J lost 3; bases outside the gene matches: 5. Germline assignment: CDR1 LGHNA and CDR2 YSLEER. CDR3 sequence: CASSTGTGHYGYTF. Written as DNA, the CDR3 is TGCGCCAGCAGCACCGGGACAGGACACTATGGCTACACCTTC.

The chain recombines TRBV6-5 with TRBJ2-7, with 8 bases matching TRBD2. The CDR3 sequence is 18 residues long. Germline CDR1 is MNHEY and CDR2 is SVGAGI. Unmatched junction bases numbered 16, after V lost 3 bases and J lost 3 bases. CDR3 nucleotide sequence: TGTGCCAGCAGTTATCAGCAAACCGTTAGCGGGACCAGCTACGAGCAGTACTTC. This encodes CASSYQQTVSGTSYEQYF.

This clonotype has only a few counts. The chain employs TRBV4-1 and TRBJ2-1, with a weak D call TRBD2 (6 bases). V lost 4 bases and J lost 8, with 18 bases in between. The length of the CDR3 is 15 residues. CDR1 and CDR2 from the germline V gene are MGHRA and YSYEKL. CDR3 region: CASSLGGRSGDEQFF. The CDR3 DNA follows: TGCGCCAGCAGCCTGGGTGGGAGGAGCGGCGATGAGCAGTTCTTC.

This clonotype appeared a few times. At one of its ends the junction is not consistent with the germline gene, which may arise from a read error. The chain couples TRBV7-2 to TRBJ2-5; D not resolved. Germline V gene data show CDR1 as SGHTA and CDR2 as FQGNSA. There are 11 residues in the CDR3. The CDR3 loop is CASSLGGPRTF. CDR3 DNA sequence: TGTGCCAGCAGCTTAGGTGGGCCCCGAACCTTC.

The rearrangement uses TRBV3-1 and TRBJ2-5, with D tentatively TRBD2 (6 bases). The germline gives CDR1 LGHDT, CDR2 YNNKEL (reference sequence). The CDR3 extends over 14 amino acids. The V end was cut by 1 base, the J end by 3 bases, with 9 bases between. The CDR3 bases are TGTGCCAGCAGCCAAGGAACGGGAGAAGAGACCCAGTACTTC. Translated: CASSQGTGEETQYF.

Here the CDR3 DNA reads TGTGCCAGCAGCCCAGGGACAGGACGTGAAGCTTTCTTT. Residues: CASSPGTGREAFF. The chain uses TRBV3-1 and TRBJ1-1; 8 nucleotides agree with TRBD1. V dropped 4 bases and J dropped 7; count of bases not matched to a gene: 5. The CDR3 totals 13 residues. Per germline, CDR1 LGHDT and CDR2 YNNKEL (reference sequence).

The V call is TRBV11-2, the J call TRBJ2-5, with TRBD1 as a possible D gene (6 bases). Germline-derived CDR1 and CDR2 are SGHAT and FQNNGV. The CDR3 is made up of 15 amino acids. V lost 3 bases and J lost 0, with 11 bases in between. The CDR3 is CASSFGTRYQETQYF. CDR3 in DNA: TGTGCCAGCAGCTTCGGGACAAGGTACCAAGAGACCCAGTACTTC. Full variable domain (remainder filled in from reference TRBV11-2 and TRBJ2-5): EAGVAQSPRYKIIEKRQSVAFWCNPISGHATLYWYQQILGQGPKLLIQFQNNGVVDDSQLPKDRFSAERLKGVDSTLKIQPAKLEDSAVYLCASSFGTRYQETQYFGPGTRLLVL.

This chain uses TRBV2 with TRBJ2-4, with D perhaps matching TRBD1 or TRBD2 (5 bases each). The CDR3 is made up of 13 amino acids. CDR1 and CDR2 (germline): SNHLY, FYNNEI. With 8 bases removed from V and 6 bases from J, the gap between germline ends came to 14 bases. CDR3: CASDGGTANIQYF. CDR3 in DNA: TGTGCCAGCGATGGGGGAACGGCAAACATTCAGTACTTC.

The V call is TRBV11-2, the J call TRBJ2-7, with 10 nucleotides matching TRBD1. Germline V lookup: CDR1 SGHAT, CDR2 FQNNGV. The CDR3 consists of 15 residues. The V gene end was trimmed by 5 bases and the J gene end by 5 bases; junction bases not matched to a gene: 9. This chain's CDR3 is CASSQRTGGLDEQYF. As DNA, the CDR3 is TGTGCCAGCAGCCAGAGGACAGGGGGTTTGGACGAGCAGTACTTC.

This clonotype has just a few counts. The chain is built from TRBV3-1 and TRBJ2-5; D remains unclear. V was trimmed by 6 bases and J by 5 bases, leaving 13 bases between them. The CDR3 spans 13 residues. Per the germline V gene, CDR1 is LGHDT and CDR2 is YNNKEL (reference sequence). The CDR3 DNA reads as TGTGCCAGCAGACCGACTTTTTCGGAGACCCAGTACTTC. This translates into CASRPTFSETQYF.

The CDR3 bases are TGTGCCAGCAGGCCCAGGGGCGCGCACTATGGCTACACCTTC. Translated: CASRPRGAHYGYTF. The rearrangement joins TRBV6-6 to TRBJ1-2, with a weak D call TRBD1 (6 bases). Germline-derived CDR1 and CDR2 are MNHNY and SVGAGI (reference sequence). The CDR3 loop spans 14 amino acids. V lost 6 bases to trimming and J lost 3 bases, with 14 bases between them.

This clonotype was counted between two and nine times. V usage is TRBV10-2 and J usage is TRBJ1-2, with D possibly TRBD1 on 5 matching bases. This CDR3 region has 16 residues. Germline V lookup: CDR1 WSHSY, CDR2 SAAADI. V was trimmed by 4 bases and J by 4 bases, leaving 19 bases between them. CDR3 nucleotides: TGCGCCAGCAGTGTTAGGGAAGTGGACATACTCTATGGCTACACCTTC. Its protein product is CASSVREVDILYGYTF.

The chain joins TRBV6-6 to TRBJ2-6; TRBD1 or TRBD2 may be the D gene (5 bases each). The CDR3 totals 16 residues. Germline V CDR1 and CDR2: MNHNY, SVGAGI (reference sequence). V was shortened by 3 bases and J by 0 bases, with 9 bases between the two germline ends. In nucleotides, the CDR3 is TGTGCCAGCAGTTATAAGGGGAGCTCTGGGGCCAACGTCCTGACTTTC. The encoded protein is CASSYKGSSGANVLTF.

This clonotype has just a few counts. The junction does not match germline at one end; this may be a read error. The V call is TRBV5-5, the J call TRBJ2-5; D possibly uses TRBD1 or TRBD2 (6 bases each). The CDR3 has 11 amino acids. The germline gives CDR1 SGHKS, CDR2 YYEKEE (reference sequence). CDR3 sequence (DNA): TGTGCCAGCAGCACCACGGGGGCGGAGTTCTTC. This sequence encodes CASSTTGAEFF.

The rearrangement uses TRBV7-6 and TRBJ2-1; TRBD1 matches 7 bases. Germline V gene data show CDR1 as SGHVS and CDR2 as FNYEAQ. The J segment lost 1 base and the V segment lost 5 bases, leaving 8 bases of the junction unmatched. The CDR3 is 16 residues long. CDR3 coding DNA: TGTGCCAGCAGCAGGATTCCAGGGGGTTCCTACAATGAGCAGTTCTTC. Translation gives CASSRIPGGSYNEQFF.

The V call is TRBV20-1, the J call TRBJ2-1, with 8 bases matching TRBD2. This CDR3 is built from 21 residues. The J segment lost 8 bases and the V segment lost 2 bases, leaving 29 bases of the junction unmatched. Per germline, CDR1 DFQATT and CDR2 SNEGSKA (reference sequence). CDR3 sequence (DNA): TGCAGTGCTAGACGGTCGTGGTTAGGGCCGAAAGCGGGAGTGCGTACATATGAGCAGTTCTTC. This codes for CSARRSWLGPKAGVRTYEQFF.